The clone carrying this T cell receptor beta chain was detected a few times. Its target is not known. This CDR3 comprises 12 residues. V was cut by 2 bases and J by 10 bases, with 11 bases left in between. Germline V CDR1 and CDR2: ENHRY, SYGVKD. It was with 60 Vbeta and 13 Jbeta primers that the PCR ran. The protocol was immunoSEQ multiplex PCR, while the TCRdb copy is restricted to in-frame clones and leaves out a portion. The sample has tens of thousands of clones; roughly four fifths are singletons. The data belong to a study of cytomegalovirus exposure and HLA in healthy donors. Study findings and constraints: A later analysis found TCR association rates differed by HLA locus, highest for DRB1 and lowest for HLA-C. Several top significant clusters appeared, in a later analysis, to be linked to common viral pathogens.

The chain uses TRBV10-3 and TRBJ1-1; D uncertain. The sample was PBMCs. The receptor comes from a man aged 30 to 39 in good health and CMV-seronegative. In DNA form, the CDR3 reads TGTGCCATCAGTGAGCAAAAAGGAGCAGCTTTCTTT. Its translation is CAISEQKGAAFF.